This T cell receptor beta chain was recovered during a study of control samples from healthy donors and cancer patients. Generated by immunoSEQ multiplex PCR, the TCRdb table keeps only in-frame clones and is missing some. The data contain tens of thousands of clones, around 92% of them singletons. The V gene lost 2 bases and the J gene lost 4 bases, with 12 bases spanning the gap. Germline assignment: CDR1 MNHEY and CDR2 SVGAGI. CDR3 length: 15 amino acids. The sample comprised blood. The chain uses TRBV6-5 and TRBJ1-3, with D tentatively TRBD1 (5 bases). This TCR came from a man aged 25-45 years in good health. The CDR3 protein is CASSYEGAQGNTIYF. As DNA, the CDR3 is TGTGCCAGCAGTTACGAAGGGGCGCAGGGAAACACCATATATTTT.